The 20 T cell receptor beta chains below come from one sample, sequenced in a study of blood T cell repertoires in COVID-19. Only in-frame clones appear in the TCRdb table, and some are missing; sequencing was by immunoSEQ multiplex PCR. The sample lists around 200,000 clones; about 80% were seen once. Sequenced material: peripheral blood. The receptors come from a human donor with acute or convalescent COVID-19. The donor label of this sample is uncertain.

The chain combines TRBV7-8 with TRBJ2-3; 12 nucleotides align to TRBD2. V dropped 5 bases and J dropped 4; count of bases not matched to a gene: 7. This CDR3 spans 16 amino acids. Looked up from germline, CDR1 is SGHVS and CDR2 is FQNEAQ. The CDR3 DNA is TGTGCCAGCAGCCAGCCTAGCGGGGGGGCCCCAGATACGCAGTATTTT. It is translated as CASSQPSGGAPDTQYF.

The chain has TRBV6-6 and TRBJ2-5; 8 bases line up with TRBD1. The CDR3 loop spans 14 amino acids. The J segment lost 4 bases and the V segment lost 5 bases, leaving 6 bases of the junction unmatched. CDR1 and CDR2 (germline): MNHNY, SVGAGI (reference sequence). CDR3 DNA: TGTGCCAGCAGTCTCTCGGGGACAGGAGAGACCCAGTACTTC. This encodes CASSLSGTGETQYF.

This clone was seen a handful of times. This chain connects TRBV7-8 to TRBJ1-1, with unresolved D. The V end was cut by 5 bases, the J end by 1 base, with 17 bases between. CDR1 is SGHVS, CDR2 FQNEAQ, per germline. CDR3 length: 16 amino acids. The CDR3: CASSLKSGSSNTEAFF. As DNA, the CDR3 is TGTGCCAGCAGCCTAAAGTCCGGGTCTTCGAACACTGAAGCTTTCTTT. Full variable domain (outside the CDR3, taken from reference TRBV7-8 and TRBJ1-1): GAGVSQSPRYKVAKRGQDVALRCDPISGHVSLFWYQQALGQGPEFLTYFQNEAQLDKSGLPSDRFFAERPEGSVSTLKIQRTQQEDSAVYLCASSLKSGSSNTEAFFGQGTRLTVV.

The genes are TRBV30 and TRBJ2-7; possibly TRBD2 for D (6 bases). Germline CDR1 is GTSNPN and CDR2 is SVGIG (reference sequence). This CDR3 comprises 15 residues. Trimming pared 2 bases from V and 3 bases from J, leaving 17 bases between. CDR3 DNA sequence: TGTGCCTGGAGTCCCCGGGGGACTTCCCGCTACGAGCAGTACTTC. Translation gives CAWSPRGTSRYEQYF.

The V and J genes are TRBV19 and TRBJ2-2; D remains ambiguous. Between the trimmed V and J ends, which lost 5 bases and 2 bases, there was a span of 9 bases. Germline V lookup: CDR1 LNHDA, CDR2 SQIVND (reference sequence). CDR3 length equals 14 residues. In DNA, the CDR3 is TGTGCCAGTAGTCCCTCCTTTAACACCGGGGAGCTGTTTTTT. It specifies CASSPSFNTGELFF.

The CDR3 DNA reads as TGCGCCAGCAGCATACGGACAGGGGCCGGGGAGCTGTTTTTT. Protein sequence: CASSIRTGAGELFF. J is TRBJ2-2 and V is TRBV5-1, with 9 bases matching TRBD1. CDR3 length: 14 residues. Germline CDR1 SGHRS, CDR2 YFSETQ. The ends lost 4 bases at V and 6 bases at J; junction bases unmatched: 4.

The chain employs TRBV6-5 and TRBJ1-1; 12 bases match TRBD1. Germline V CDR1 and CDR2: MNHEY, SVGAGI. The V gene end was trimmed by 5 bases and the J gene end by 2 bases; junction bases not matched to a gene: 3. The CDR3 has 15 residues. CDR3 loop: CASSRGTGGNTEAFF. In DNA, the CDR3 is TGTGCCAGCAGTCGAGGGACAGGGGGCAACACTGAAGCTTTCTTT.

The chain joins TRBV5-1 to TRBJ2-3; 7 nucleotides match TRBD1. CDR1 SGHRS and CDR2 YFSETQ come from the germline V gene. This CDR3 region has 14 residues. V gave up 9 bases and J gave up 3 bases; unmatched junction bases: 10. The CDR3 DNA reads TGCGCCACCAGAAGACAGGGTTATACAGATACGCAGTATTTT. This gives the protein CATRRQGYTDTQYF.

V gene TRBV6-1 combines with J gene TRBJ1-5; 8 bases align to TRBD1. This CDR3 has 15 amino acids. Unmatched junction bases numbered 9, after V lost 6 bases and J lost 5 bases. Germline CDR1 MNHNS, CDR2 SASEGT. In nucleotides, the CDR3 is TGTGCCAGCAGACAGGGACAGGCGACCGATCAGCCCCAGCATTTT. This sequence encodes CASRQGQATDQPQHF.

J is TRBJ1-2 and V is TRBV6-5; the D is unclear. The CDR3 is made up of 13 amino acids. Trimming removed 5 bases at V and 4 bases at J, with 11 bases between. The germline V gene encodes CDR1 MNHEY and CDR2 SVGAGI. The CDR3 coding sequence is TGTGCCAGCAGTACGCCGGGTGGCTATGGCTACACCTTC. Encoded protein: CASSTPGGYGYTF.

The chain recombines TRBV3-1 (or the pseudogene TRBV3-2) with TRBJ1-2; D gene ambiguous. V lost 0 bases to trimming and J lost 0 bases, with 8 bases between them. CDR3 length equals 15 residues. CDR1 is LGHDT and CDR2 is YNNKEL in the germline V gene (reference sequence). The CDR3 DNA reads TGTGCCAGCAGCCAAGATATCGGGGCTAACTATGGCTACACCTTC. Translating it yields CASSQDIGANYGYTF.

The chain couples TRBV14 to TRBJ1-2; perhaps TRBD1 as D (5 bases). The CDR3 is 15 amino acids. Per germline, CDR1 SGHDN and CDR2 FVKESK. Trimming left V 1 base short and J 8 bases short, with 17 bases between. This chain's CDR3 is CASSQGGAPLKGYTF. The CDR3 nucleotides are TGTGCCAGCAGCCAAGGTGGGGCTCCACTTAAGGGCTACACCTTC.

About this clone: This specimen includes other DNA sequences encoding the same CDR3. The rearrangement uses TRBV9 and TRBJ2-1; unclear D gene. Germline V gene lookup returns CDR1 SGDLS and CDR2 YYNGEE. Deletions cut 0 bases from V and 4 bases from J, with 5 bases between. The CDR3 extends over 13 amino acids. CDR3 protein: CASSVAGYNEQFF. CDR3 DNA: TGTGCCAGCAGCGTAGCGGGTTACAATGAGCAGTTCTTC.

The chain combines TRBV7-2 with TRBJ1-6, with unresolved D. Trimming took 1 base from V and 0 from J, leaving 10 bases between them. CDR1 is SGHTA, CDR2 FQGNSA, per germline. This CDR3 is 17 amino acids long. This chain's CDR3 is CASSLDAGSSYNSPLHF. For the CDR3, the DNA is TGTGCCAGCAGCTTAGACGCAGGAAGCTCCTATAATTCACCCCTCCACTTT. The variable domain in full, completed from reference TRBV7-2 and TRBJ1-6, reads GAGVSQSPSNKVTEKGKDVELRCDPISGHTALYWYRQSLGQGLEFLIYFQGNSAPDKSGLPSDRFSAERTGGSVSTLTIQRTQQEDSAVYLCASSLDAGSSYNSPLHFGNGTRLTVT.

This clone has a single count. The V call is TRBV19, the J call TRBJ1-2; D unresolved. CDR3 length: 15 residues. Trimming pared 7 bases from V and 5 bases from J, leaving 20 bases between. Per germline, CDR1 LNHDA and CDR2 SQIVND (reference sequence). The CDR3 here is CASKGVGAGDYGYTF. The CDR3 DNA reads TGTGCCAGTAAAGGTGTCGGTGCCGGAGATTATGGCTACACCTTC.

The rearrangement links TRBV3-1 (or the pseudogene TRBV3-2) to TRBJ2-1; 10 positions agree with TRBD2. The germline gives CDR1 LGHDT, CDR2 YNNKEL (reference sequence). Trimming removed 6 bases from V and 7 bases from J; junction bases left unmatched: 12. The CDR3 is made up of 16 amino acids. CDR3 sequence: CASRRVAGGLGNEQFF. Written as DNA, the CDR3 is TGTGCCAGCAGGAGGGTAGCGGGGGGCCTTGGGAATGAGCAGTTCTTC.

This clone was counted once. The chain links TRBV4-1 to TRBJ2-7; 14 nucleotides line up with TRBD2. The CDR3 is 19 amino acids. J was trimmed by 0 bases and V by 1 base; bases with no gene match: 8. Germline loops: CDR1 MGHRA, CDR2 YSYEKL. The CDR3 DNA reads as TGCGCCAGCAGCCAAGGACTAGCGGGAGGGCCCTTTTCCTCCTACGAGCAGTACTTC. As protein: CASSQGLAGGPFSSYEQYF.

This chain connects TRBV11-2 to TRBJ1-2; D call uncertain. The germline V gene encodes CDR1 SGHAT and CDR2 FQNNGV. Trimming pared 0 bases from V and 6 bases from J, leaving 8 bases between. This CDR3 region has 13 residues. CDR3 in amino acids: CASSLDRRDGYTF. The CDR3 DNA follows: TGTGCCAGCAGCTTAGATCGGAGGGATGGCTACACCTTC.

The chain combines TRBV5-6 with TRBJ1-2, with a tentative D call TRBD1 (5 bases). The CDR3 is made up of 15 amino acids. Germline values: CDR1 SGHDT, CDR2 YYEEEE. V lost 4 bases to trimming and J lost 7 bases, with 20 bases between them. The CDR3 spells CASSGNLGREVGYTF. The CDR3 nucleotides read TGTGCCAGCAGCGGAAACCTCGGCAGGGAGGTTGGCTACACCTTC.

The V call is TRBV10-2, the J call TRBJ2-2; TRBD1 aligns across 8 bases. Germline V lookup: CDR1 WSHSY, CDR2 SAAADI. Losses at the gene ends were 3 bases for V and 6 bases for J; bases not matched to a gene: 6. The CDR3 is made up of 15 amino acids. The CDR3 region has the DNA TGCGCCAGCAGTGATAGGTCAGGGGGCTCCGGGGAGCTGTTTTTT. Amino acid sequence: CASSDRSGGSGELFF.